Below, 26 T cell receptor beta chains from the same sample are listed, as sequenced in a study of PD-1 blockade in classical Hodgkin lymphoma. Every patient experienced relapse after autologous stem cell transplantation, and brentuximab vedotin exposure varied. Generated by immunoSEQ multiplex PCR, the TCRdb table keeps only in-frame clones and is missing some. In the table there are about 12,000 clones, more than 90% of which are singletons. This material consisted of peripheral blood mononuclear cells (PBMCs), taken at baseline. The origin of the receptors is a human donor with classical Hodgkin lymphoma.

The CDR3 coding sequence is TGTGCCAGCAGCTTACGGGGTAACGAGCAGTACTTC. Encoded protein: CASSLRGNEQYF. This chain uses TRBV7-9 with TRBJ2-7; tentatively, D is TRBD2 (5 bases). CDR3 length equals 12 residues. CDR1 is SEHNR and CDR2 is FQNEAQ in the germline V gene (reference sequence). V lost 2 bases to trimming and J lost 5 bases, with 7 bases between them. Filled out from reference TRBV7-9 and TRBJ2-7, the complete variable domain reads DTGVSQNPRHKITKRGQNVTFRCDPISEHNRLYWYRQTLGQGPEFLTYFQNEAQLEKSRLLSDRFSAERPKGSFSTLEIQRTEQGDSAMYLCASSLRGNEQYFGPGTRLTVT.

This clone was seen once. CDR3 sequence (DNA): TGTGCCAGCAGCTCGCAGGGTTTGGGGAACACTGAAGCTTTCTTT. The encoded protein is CASSSQGLGNTEAFF. This sequence joins TRBV27 and TRBJ1-1, with D possibly matching TRBD1 (5 bases). The length of the CDR3 is 15 residues. The ends were cut back, 6 bases at V and 1 base at J, with 15 bases in the middle. CDR1 MNHEY and CDR2 SMNVEV come from the germline V gene (reference sequence).

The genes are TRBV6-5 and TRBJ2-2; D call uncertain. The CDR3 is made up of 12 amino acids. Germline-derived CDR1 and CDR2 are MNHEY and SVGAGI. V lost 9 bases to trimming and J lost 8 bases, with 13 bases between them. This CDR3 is CASFTPGGELFF. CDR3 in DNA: TGTGCCAGTTTCACACCGGGTGGGGAGCTGTTTTTT.

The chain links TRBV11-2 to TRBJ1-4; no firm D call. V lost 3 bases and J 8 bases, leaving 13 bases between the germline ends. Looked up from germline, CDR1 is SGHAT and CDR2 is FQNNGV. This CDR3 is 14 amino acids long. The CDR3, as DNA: TGTGCCAGCAGCTTGCGCGACCCCCAAGAAAAACTGTTTTTT. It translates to CASSLRDPQEKLFF.

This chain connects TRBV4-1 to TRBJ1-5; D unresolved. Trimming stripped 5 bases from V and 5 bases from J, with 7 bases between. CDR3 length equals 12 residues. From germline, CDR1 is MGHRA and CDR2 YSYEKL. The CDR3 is CASSDFDQPQHF. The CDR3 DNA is TGCGCCAGCAGCGATTTTGATCAGCCCCAGCATTTT.

This CDR3 reads CASSMGQKGTDTQYF. CDR3 bases: TGTGCCAGTAGTATGGGGCAAAAGGGCACAGATACGCAGTATTTT. This chain connects TRBV19 to TRBJ2-3, with D possibly TRBD1 on 5 matching bases. V was cut by 3 bases and J by 1 base, with 11 bases left in between. Germline V gene data show CDR1 as LNHDA and CDR2 as SQIVND (reference sequence). The CDR3 totals 15 residues.

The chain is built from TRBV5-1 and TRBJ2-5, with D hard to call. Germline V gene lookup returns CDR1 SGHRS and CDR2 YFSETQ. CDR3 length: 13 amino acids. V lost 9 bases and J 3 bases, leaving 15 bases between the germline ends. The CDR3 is CATARGDKETQYF. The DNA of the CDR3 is TGCGCCACCGCCAGAGGAGATAAAGAGACCCAGTACTTC.

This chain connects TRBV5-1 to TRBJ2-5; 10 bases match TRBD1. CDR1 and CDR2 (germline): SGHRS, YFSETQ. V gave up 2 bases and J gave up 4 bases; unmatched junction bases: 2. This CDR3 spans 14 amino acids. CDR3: CASSFRDRGETQYF. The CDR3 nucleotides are TGCGCCAGCAGCTTCCGGGACAGGGGAGAGACCCAGTACTTC.

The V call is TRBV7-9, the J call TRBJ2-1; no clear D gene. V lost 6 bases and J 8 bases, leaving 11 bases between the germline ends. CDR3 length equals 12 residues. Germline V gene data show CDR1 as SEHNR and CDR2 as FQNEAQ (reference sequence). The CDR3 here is CASSSLSDEQFF. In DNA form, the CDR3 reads TGTGCCAGCAGTTCCTTGTCCGATGAGCAGTTCTTC.

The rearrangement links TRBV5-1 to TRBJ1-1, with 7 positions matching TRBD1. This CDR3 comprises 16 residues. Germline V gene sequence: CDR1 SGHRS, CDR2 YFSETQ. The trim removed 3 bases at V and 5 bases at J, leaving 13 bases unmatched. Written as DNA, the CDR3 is TGCGCCAGCAGCTCTACGCCCATGGACAGGCGGACTGAAGCTTTCTTT. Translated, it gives CASSSTPMDRRTEAFF.

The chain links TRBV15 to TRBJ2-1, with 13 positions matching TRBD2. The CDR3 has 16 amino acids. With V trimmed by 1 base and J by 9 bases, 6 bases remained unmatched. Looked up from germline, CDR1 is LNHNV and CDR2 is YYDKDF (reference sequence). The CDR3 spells CATSRGGTSGAFEQFF. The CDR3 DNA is TGTGCCACCAGCAGAGGGGGGACTAGCGGGGCTTTTGAGCAGTTCTTC.

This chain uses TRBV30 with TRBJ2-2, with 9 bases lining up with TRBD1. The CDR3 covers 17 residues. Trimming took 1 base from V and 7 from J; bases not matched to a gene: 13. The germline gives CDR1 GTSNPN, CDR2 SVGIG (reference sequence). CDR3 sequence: CAWSEETGTGYIGELFF. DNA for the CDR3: TGTGCCTGGAGTGAGGAAACCGGGACAGGGTATATCGGGGAGCTGTTTTTT.

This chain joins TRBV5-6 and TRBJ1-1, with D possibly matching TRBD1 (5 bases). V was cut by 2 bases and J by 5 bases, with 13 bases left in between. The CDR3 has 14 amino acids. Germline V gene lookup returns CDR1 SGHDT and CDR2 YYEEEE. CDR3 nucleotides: TGTGCCAGCAGCTTAGGGGCAGGGTTGACTGAAGCTTTCTTT. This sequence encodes CASSLGAGLTEAFF.

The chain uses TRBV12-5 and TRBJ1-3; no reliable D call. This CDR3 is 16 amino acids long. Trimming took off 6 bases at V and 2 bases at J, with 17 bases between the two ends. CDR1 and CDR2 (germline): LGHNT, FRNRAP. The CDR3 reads CASGFVVEGPGNTIYF. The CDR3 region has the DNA TGTGCTAGTGGCTTTGTCGTCGAAGGGCCTGGAAACACCATATATTTT.

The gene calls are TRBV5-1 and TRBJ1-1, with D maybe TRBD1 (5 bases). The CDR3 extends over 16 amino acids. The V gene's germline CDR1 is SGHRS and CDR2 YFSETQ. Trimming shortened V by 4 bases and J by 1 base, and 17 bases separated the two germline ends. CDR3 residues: CASSLFGIGANTEAFF. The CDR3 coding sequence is TGCGCCAGCAGCCTCTTTGGCATTGGGGCGAACACTGAAGCTTTCTTT.

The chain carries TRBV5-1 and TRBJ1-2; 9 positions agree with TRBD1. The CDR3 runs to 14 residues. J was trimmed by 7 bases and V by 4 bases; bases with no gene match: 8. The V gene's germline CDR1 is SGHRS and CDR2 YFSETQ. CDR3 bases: TGCGCCAGCAGCGGAGGGACAGGGACGCTTGGCTACACCTTC. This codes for CASSGGTGTLGYTF.

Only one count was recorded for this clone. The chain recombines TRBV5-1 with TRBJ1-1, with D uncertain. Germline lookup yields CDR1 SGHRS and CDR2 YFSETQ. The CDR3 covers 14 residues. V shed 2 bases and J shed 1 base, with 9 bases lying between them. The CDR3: CASSFRAQNTEAFF. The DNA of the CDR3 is TGCGCCAGCAGCTTTCGCGCACAGAACACTGAAGCTTTCTTT.

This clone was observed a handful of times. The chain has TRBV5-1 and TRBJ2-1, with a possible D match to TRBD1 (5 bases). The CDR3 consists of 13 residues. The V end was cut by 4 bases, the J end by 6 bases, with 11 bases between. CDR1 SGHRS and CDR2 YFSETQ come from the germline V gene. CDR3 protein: CASSGRVSNEQFF. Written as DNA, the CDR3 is TGCGCCAGCAGCGGCAGGGTATCCAATGAGCAGTTCTTC.

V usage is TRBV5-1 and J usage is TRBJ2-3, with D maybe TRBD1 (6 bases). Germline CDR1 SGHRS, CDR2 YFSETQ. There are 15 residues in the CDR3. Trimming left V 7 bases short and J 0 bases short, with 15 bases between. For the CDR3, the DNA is TGCGCCAGCGGGGGCGGAATTAGCAGCACAGATACGCAGTATTTT. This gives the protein CASGGGISSTDTQYF.

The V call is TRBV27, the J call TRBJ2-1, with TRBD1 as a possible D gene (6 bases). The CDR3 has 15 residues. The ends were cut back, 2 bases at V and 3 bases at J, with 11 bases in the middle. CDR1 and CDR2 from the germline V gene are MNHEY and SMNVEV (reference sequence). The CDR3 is CASSLTDRLYNEQFF. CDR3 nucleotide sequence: TGTGCCAGCAGTTTAACAGACAGGCTCTACAATGAGCAGTTCTTC.

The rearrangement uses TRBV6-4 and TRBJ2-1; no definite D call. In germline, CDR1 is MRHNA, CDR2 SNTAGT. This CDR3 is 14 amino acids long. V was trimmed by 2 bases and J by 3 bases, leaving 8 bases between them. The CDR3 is CASSDGLDYNEQFF. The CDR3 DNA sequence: TGTGCCAGCAGTGACGGTCTAGACTACAATGAGCAGTTCTTC.

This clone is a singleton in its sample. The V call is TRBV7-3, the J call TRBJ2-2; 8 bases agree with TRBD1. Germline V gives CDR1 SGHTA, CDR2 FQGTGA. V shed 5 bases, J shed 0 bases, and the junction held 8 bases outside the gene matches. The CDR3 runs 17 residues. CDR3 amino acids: CASSRRTGKPNTGELFF. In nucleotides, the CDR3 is TGTGCCAGCAGCCGCCGGACAGGGAAACCGAACACCGGGGAGCTGTTTTTT.

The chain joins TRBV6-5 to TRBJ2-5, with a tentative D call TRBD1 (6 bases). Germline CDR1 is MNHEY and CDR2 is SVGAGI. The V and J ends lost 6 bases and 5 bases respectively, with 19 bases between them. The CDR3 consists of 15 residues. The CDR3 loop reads CASSPPRQGTETQYF. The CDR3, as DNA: TGTGCCAGCAGCCCTCCCCGTCAGGGGACGGAGACCCAGTACTTC.

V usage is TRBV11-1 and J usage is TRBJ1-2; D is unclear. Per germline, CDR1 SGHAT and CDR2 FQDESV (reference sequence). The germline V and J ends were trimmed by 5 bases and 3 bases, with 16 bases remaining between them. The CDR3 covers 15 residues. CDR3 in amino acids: CASSEGLMGDYGYTF. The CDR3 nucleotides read TGTGCCAGCAGCGAAGGTTTAATGGGTGACTATGGCTACACCTTC. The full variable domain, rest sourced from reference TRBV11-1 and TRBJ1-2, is EAEVAQSPRYKITEKSQAVAFWCDPISGHATLYWYRQILGQGPELLVQFQDESVVDDSQLPKDRFSAERLKGVDSTLKIQPAELGDSAMYLCASSEGLMGDYGYTFGSGTRLTVV.

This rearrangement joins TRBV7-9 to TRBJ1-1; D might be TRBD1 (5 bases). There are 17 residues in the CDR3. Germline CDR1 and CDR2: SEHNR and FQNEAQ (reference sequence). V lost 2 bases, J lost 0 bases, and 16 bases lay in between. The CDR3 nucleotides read TGTGCCAGCAGCTTACAAAAGGGGCCGGGGATGAACACTGAAGCTTTCTTT. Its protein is CASSLQKGPGMNTEAFF. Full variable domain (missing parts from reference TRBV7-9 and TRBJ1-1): DTGVSQNPRHKITKRGQNVTFRCDPISEHNRLYWYRQTLGQGPEFLTYFQNEAQLEKSRLLSDRFSAERPKGSFSTLEIQRTEQGDSAMYLCASSLQKGPGMNTEAFFGQGTRLTVV.

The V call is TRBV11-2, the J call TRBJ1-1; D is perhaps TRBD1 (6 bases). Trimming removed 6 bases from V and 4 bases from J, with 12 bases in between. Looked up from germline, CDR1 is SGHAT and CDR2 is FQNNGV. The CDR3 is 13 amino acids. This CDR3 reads CASRIGGGTEAFF. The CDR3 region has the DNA TGTGCCAGCAGGATAGGAGGGGGCACTGAAGCTTTCTTT.